Included here is one TCR beta chain sequence, with context. Latent tuberculosis screening used tuberculin skin test and IGRA at entry. Produced via immunoSEQ multiplex PCR; TCRdb's table is partial and in-frame only. The sample gives 30,000 to 45,000 clones, about 93% of which show up once; roughly 7% is in the top ten. The sample belongs to a study of T cells in tuberculosis. The CDR3 totals 14 residues. In germline, CDR1 is LNHDA, CDR2 SQIVND (reference sequence). The germline V and J ends were trimmed by 4 bases and 4 bases, with 11 bases remaining between them. Specimen: PBMCs. This TCR was recovered from a donor between 5 and 29 years old with latent tuberculosis or without tuberculosis infection. V usage is TRBV19 and J usage is TRBJ1-3; a possible D gene is TRBD1 (5 bases). The CDR3 DNA reads TGTGCCAGTAGTAGCCGGACAATAGGAAACACCATATATTTT. Translated: CASSSRTIGNTIYF. The full variable domain, its missing parts supplied by reference TRBV19 and TRBJ1-3, is DGGITQSPKYLFRKEGQNVTLSCEQNLNHDAMYWYRQDPGQGLRLIYYSQIVNDFQKGDIAEGYSVSREKKESFPLTVTSAQKNPTAFYLCASSSRTIGNTIYFGEGSWLTVV.